This T cell receptor beta chain was profiled in a study of beta chain features in type 1 diabetes. Notes on the study in general: The influence of HLA type on TCRB rearrangement stayed undetermined. The similarity of naive, central memory and Treg TCRB repertoires appeared greater among patients than among healthy donors. Sequencing the cDNA could make cells with high TCR expression show up more than they should. Type 1 diabetes patients showed a moderate but significant shortening of TCRB CDR3s in all four CD4+ subsets.

The CDR3 runs to 13 residues. V was clipped by 5 bases and J by 5 bases, with 12 bases between them. Germline V gene sequence: CDR1 SNHLY, CDR2 FYNNEI. The investigators reverse transcribed all of the isolated RNA, so they sequenced expressed TCRB transcripts. Only in-frame clones appear in the TCRdb table, and some are missing; sequencing was by immunoSEQ multiplex PCR. The data show nearly 700,000 clones, around an eighth seen once. This clone was detected only a few times. No antigen is known for it. CD45RO/CCR7/CD25/CD127/CD95/CD27 staining was used to isolate CD4+ naive, central memory, regulatory and stem cell-like memory cells by sorting.

Sample: naive CD4+ T cells from blood. The chain employs TRBV2 and TRBJ1-1; D is perhaps TRBD1 (6 bases). The sequence was obtained from a man between 18 and 29 years old with type 1 diabetes. This chain's CDR3 is CASSSYRETEAFF. The CDR3 region has the DNA TGTGCCAGCAGTTCCTACAGGGAAACTGAAGCTTTCTTT.